The 28 T cell receptor beta chains presented below share a single source sample, sequenced in a study of T cell clonotyping in hematopoietic cell transplantation. Clones were read by immunoSEQ multiplex PCR, and TCRdb kept only the in-frame ones, dropping some. The sample lists 15,000 to 20,000 clones; over 75% were seen once. Sample: PBMCs, taken 100 days after allogeneic stem cell transplant. These receptors all come from a male patient between 55 and 70 years old who had an allogeneic stem cell transplant from a related donor, so the T cells may come from the graft donor. Some clones in this sample may be carry-over from other donors' samples.

This chain links TRBV9 with TRBJ2-3; no reliable D call. CDR1 is SGDLS, CDR2 YYNGEE, per germline. The CDR3 runs to 15 residues. V shed 1 base and J shed 2 bases, with 11 bases lying between them. The CDR3 region is CASSVSGGYTDTQYF. DNA of the CDR3: TGTGCCAGCAGCGTATCTGGCGGCTACACAGATACGCAGTATTTT. Drawing the rest from reference TRBV9 and TRBJ2-3, the complete variable domain is DSGVTQTPKHLITATGQRVTLRCSPRSGDLSVYWYQQSLDQGLQFLIQYYNGEERAKGNILERFSAQQFPDLHSELNLSSLELGDSALYFCASSVSGGYTDTQYFGPGTRLTVL.

The V and J genes are TRBV13 and TRBJ1-1; D perhaps matches TRBD1 (5 bases). This CDR3 spans 13 amino acids. Germline CDR1 reads PRHDT; CDR2 reads FYEKMQ (reference sequence). V lost 2 bases to trimming and J lost 3 bases, with 7 bases between them. CDR3 region: CASSLKTDTEAFF. CDR3 sequence (DNA): TGTGCCAGCAGCTTAAAGACAGACACTGAAGCTTTCTTT.

This clone was seen a few times. The J gene is TRBJ1-6, the V gene TRBV27, with 9 bases fitting TRBD1. The germline V gene has CDR1 MNHEY and CDR2 SMNVEV (reference sequence). Losses at the gene ends were 4 bases for V and 9 bases for J; bases not matched to a gene: 7. This CDR3 is built from 15 residues. The CDR3 DNA reads as TGTGCCAGCAGTTCCCCGGACAGGGGCGGTTCACCCCTCCACTTT. Residues: CASSSPDRGGSPLHF.

The chain combines TRBV9 with TRBJ2-2; TRBD2 matches 10 bases. CDR1 and CDR2 from the germline V gene are SGDLS and YYNGEE. The V gene end was trimmed by 4 bases and the J gene end by 4 bases; junction bases not matched to a gene: 7. The CDR3 is 16 amino acids. The CDR3 protein is CASSPPSGGTTGELFF. CDR3 sequence (DNA): TGTGCCAGCAGCCCTCCTAGCGGGGGCACCACCGGGGAGCTGTTTTTT.

The V gene is TRBV11-2, the J gene TRBJ1-1, with no clear D. Trimming cost V 5 bases and J 5 bases, with 6 bases left between them. The CDR3 runs to 11 residues. Germline CDR1 SGHAT, CDR2 FQNNGV. CDR3 residues: CASSHGTEAFF. CDR3 in DNA: TGTGCCAGCAGCCATGGAACTGAAGCTTTCTTT.

This CDR3 reads CASSLGTWDKNTGELFF. The CDR3 DNA sequence: TGTGCCAGCAGCTTAGGAACGTGGGACAAGAACACCGGGGAGCTGTTTTTT. The chain has TRBV11-2 and TRBJ2-2, with D possibly being TRBD1 (6 bases). Germline V gives CDR1 SGHAT, CDR2 FQNNGV. V was shortened by 1 base and J by 1 base, with 13 bases between the two germline ends. The CDR3 loop spans 17 amino acids.

V gene TRBV7-9 combines with J gene TRBJ1-5; D remains ambiguous. This CDR3 is 12 amino acids long. Germline CDR1 reads SEHNR; CDR2 reads FQNEAQ (reference sequence). Trimming removed 5 bases at V and 5 bases at J, with 7 bases between. CDR3 residues: CASSKGYQPQHF. CDR3 nucleotide sequence: TGTGCCAGCAGCAAAGGGTATCAGCCCCAGCATTTT.

The chain couples TRBV7-8 to TRBJ2-1; 10 bases fit TRBD1. Looked up from germline, CDR1 is SGHVS and CDR2 is FQNEAQ. The CDR3 runs 15 residues. J lost 2 bases, V lost 3 bases, and 1 base had no gene match. CDR3 bases: TGTGCCAGCAGCTTCGGGACAGGGGCCTACAATGAGCAGTTCTTC. Its protein product is CASSFGTGAYNEQFF.

V gene TRBV7-6 combines with J gene TRBJ2-7; D possibly corresponds to TRBD2 (6 bases). This CDR3 contains 15 residues. Trimming took 3 bases from V and 2 from J, leaving 14 bases between them. CDR1 and CDR2 from the germline V gene are SGHVS and FNYEAQ. In DNA form, the CDR3 reads TGTGCCAGCAGCTTGATCGGGGGAGGCGCCTACGAGCAGTACTTC. As protein: CASSLIGGGAYEQYF.

The chain employs TRBV7-6 and TRBJ2-2; D remains unclear. Germline loops: CDR1 SGHVS, CDR2 FNYEAQ. The CDR3 has 14 residues. V lost 5 bases, J lost 7 bases, and 14 bases lay in between. This chain's CDR3 is CASSPRPVDGELFF. The CDR3, as DNA: TGTGCCAGCAGCCCGCGGCCGGTGGACGGGGAGCTGTTTTTT.

The rearrangement joins TRBV7-2 to TRBJ2-3; a possible D gene is TRBD1 (5 bases). Germline assignment: CDR1 SGHTA and CDR2 FQGNSA. V lost 6 bases, J lost 4 bases, and 8 bases lay in between. The CDR3 covers 12 residues. CDR3 nucleotides: TGTGCCAGCAGTGGGGCGGCAGATACGCAGTATTTT. Protein sequence: CASSGAADTQYF.

The CDR3 loop reads CASSLDGAQGNTIYF. CDR3 sequence (DNA): TGTGCCAGCAGCTTAGATGGGGCCCAAGGAAACACCATATATTTT. This rearrangement joins TRBV11-3 to TRBJ1-3; perhaps TRBD1 as D (5 bases). The CDR3 covers 15 residues. The germline gives CDR1 SGHNT, CDR2 YENEEA. V lost 0 bases and J 4 bases, leaving 10 bases between the germline ends.

The chain uses TRBV6-1 and TRBJ1-1; D is uncertain. Trimming stripped 8 bases from V and 12 bases from J, with 7 bases between. Germline values: CDR1 MNHNS, CDR2 SASEGT. The CDR3 sequence is 8 residues long. CDR3 residues: CASVGSFF. In DNA form, the CDR3 reads TGTGCCAGCGTAGGGTCTTTCTTT.

The chain carries TRBV6-6 and TRBJ1-5; D uncertain. V lost 8 bases to trimming and J lost 1 base, with 9 bases between them. Germline V gene lookup returns CDR1 MNHNY and CDR2 SVGAGI (reference sequence). CDR3 length equals 13 residues. DNA of the CDR3: TGTGCCAGCCGCGGACTGAGCAATCAGCCCCAGCATTTT. Residues: CASRGLSNQPQHF.

DNA for the CDR3: TGTGCCAGCAGCTTTAGACAGGGAGTGGTTAACGAGCAGTACTTC. It codes for CASSFRQGVVNEQYF. V and J are TRBV14 and TRBJ2-7, with TRBD1 identical over 7 bases. V shed 5 bases and J 5 bases; nucleotides not matched to a gene: 12. Germline-derived CDR1 and CDR2 are SGHDN and FVKESK. The CDR3 covers 15 residues.

The chain links TRBV21-1 to TRBJ2-7. TRBV21-1 corresponds to a pseudogene. The CDR3 covers 11 residues. The CDR3 coding sequence is TGTGCCAGCAGCATCCGGAACGAGCAGTACTTC. Translated: CASSIRNEQYF.

This clone was seen only once. The V gene is TRBV4-2, the J gene TRBJ2-2; 13 bases are a match to TRBD2. This CDR3 is 18 amino acids long. Germline lookup yields CDR1 LGHNA and CDR2 YNFKEQ. V shed 0 bases and J 1 base; nucleotides not matched to a gene: 2. The DNA of the CDR3 is TGTGCCAGCAGCCAAGACCGGACTAGCGGGGGGAACACCGGGGAGCTGTTTTTT. It yields the protein CASSQDRTSGGNTGELFF.

The chain recombines TRBV27 with TRBJ1-2; D gene uncertain. Germline loops: CDR1 MNHEY, CDR2 SMNVEV (reference sequence). The CDR3 runs to 9 residues. The CDR3 nucleotides are TGTGTAGGGCCCTATGGCTACACCTTC. Residues: CVGPYGYTF.

The J gene is TRBJ1-2, the V gene TRBV30; no firm D call. Germline values: CDR1 GTSNPN, CDR2 SVGIG (reference sequence). The length of the CDR3 is 15 residues. With 0 bases removed from V and 8 bases from J, the gap between germline ends came to 19 bases. CDR3 DNA: TGTGCCTGGAGTGTAAACTTGGCAGTTGAAAACGGCTACACCTTC. Translation gives CAWSVNLAVENGYTF.

The V and J genes are TRBV19 and TRBJ2-1; D remains unclear. Trimming removed 7 bases from V and 0 bases from J, with 13 bases in between. Germline V lookup: CDR1 LNHDA, CDR2 SQIVND (reference sequence). The CDR3 has 15 amino acids. This CDR3 reads CASTITVSSYNEQFF. CDR3 DNA: TGTGCCAGTACCATAACAGTTAGCTCCTACAATGAGCAGTTCTTC.

V gene TRBV4-3 combines with J gene TRBJ2-2; 7 bases match TRBD2. The CDR3 is made up of 16 amino acids. Trimming at V came to 0 bases and at J to 5 bases, leaving 6 bases not matched to a gene. Germline assignment: CDR1 LGHNA and CDR2 YSLEER. The CDR3 DNA sequence: TGCGCCAGCAGCCAAGACGGGCGGGGGTGGACCGGGGAGCTGTTTTTT. Translated, it gives CASSQDGRGWTGELFF.

V is TRBV5-8 and J is TRBJ1-3, with no clear D. Germline lookup yields CDR1 SGHTS and CDR2 YDEGEE. This CDR3 comprises 15 residues. V lost 1 base and J 6 bases, leaving 14 bases between the germline ends. CDR3 coding DNA: TGTGCCAGCAGCTTGATATCAAGGACTGAAAACACCATATATTTT. Protein: CASSLISRTENTIYF. The variable domain in full, with the rest retrieved from reference TRBV5-8 and TRBJ1-3, is EAGVTQSPTHLIKTRGQQATLRCSPISGHTSVYWYQQALGLGLQFLLWYDEGEERNRGNFPPRFSGRQFPNYSSELNVNALELEDSALYLCASSLISRTENTIYFGEGSWLTVV.

The chain employs TRBV19 and TRBJ2-2, with D perhaps TRBD1 (5 bases). CDR1 and CDR2 from the germline V gene are LNHDA and SQIVND (reference sequence). The CDR3 runs to 14 residues. Trimming took 4 bases from V and 5 from J, leaving 11 bases between them. DNA for the CDR3: TGTGCCAGTAGTAAAGGGAAGGGGACCGGGGAGCTGTTTTTT. It specifies CASSKGKGTGELFF.

V usage is TRBV4-2 and J usage is TRBJ2-7, with 10 nucleotides matching TRBD1. From germline, CDR1 is LGHNA and CDR2 YNFKEQ. The CDR3 has 16 residues. With V trimmed by 1 base and J by 6 bases, 9 bases remained unmatched. CDR3: CASSQGGTGDSREQYF. The CDR3 DNA sequence: TGTGCCAGCAGCCAAGGGGGGACAGGGGACTCCCGCGAGCAGTACTTC.

The chain carries TRBV5-1 and TRBJ2-7; D is ambiguous. This CDR3 is 14 amino acids long. Trimming pared 2 bases from V and 0 bases from J, leaving 9 bases between. In germline, CDR1 is SGHRS, CDR2 YFSETQ. The CDR3 protein is CASSLSGYSYEQYF. CDR3 sequence (DNA): TGCGCCAGCAGCTTATCCGGATACTCCTACGAGCAGTACTTC.

This clone was detected only a few times. V usage is TRBV4-3 and J usage is TRBJ1-6; D uncertain. The CDR3 runs 14 residues. Trimming removed 0 bases at V and 13 bases at J, with 13 bases between. The germline V gene encodes CDR1 LGHNA and CDR2 YSLEER. This chain's CDR3 is CASSQDRGGKPLHF. CDR3 in DNA: TGCGCCAGCAGCCAAGATCGGGGTGGCAAGCCCCTCCACTTT.

This chain connects TRBV28 to TRBJ1-1, with no clear D. CDR3 length: 13 amino acids. Germline-derived CDR1 and CDR2 are MDHEN and SYDVKM. The V gene lost 7 bases and the J gene lost 4 bases, with 13 bases spanning the gap. In nucleotides, the CDR3 is TGTGCCAGCACCCCTAGTGGACTCACTGAAGCTTTCTTT. Translation: CASTPSGLTEAFF.

This clone appeared a single time. The gene calls are TRBV18 and TRBJ1-2; possibly TRBD1 for D (5 bases). Trimming pared 5 bases from V and 2 bases from J, leaving 12 bases between. Germline CDR1 is KGHSH and CDR2 is LQKENI. This CDR3 contains 14 residues. The CDR3, as DNA: TGTGCCAGCTCATCCGGGGAGGGGAACTATGGCTACACCTTC. Its translation: CASSSGEGNYGYTF. Full variable domain (outside the CDR3, taken from reference TRBV18 and TRBJ1-2): NAGVMQNPRHLVRRRGQEARLRCSPMKGHSHVYWYRQLPEEGLKFMVYLQKENIIDESGMPKERFSAEFPKEGPSILRIQQVVRGDSAAYFCASSSGEGNYGYTFGSGTRLTVV.